The next 24 T cell receptor beta chains were all read from a single sample in a study of CD8 T cells in Susac syndrome. After extraction with the RNeasy kit, about 0.45 to 1 ug of the RNA was reverse transcribed using random hexamers. MiXCR, applied by TCRdb to the immunoSEQ multiplex PCR reads, yields one record per CDR3 protein. Among 150,000 or so distinct CDR3 sequences listed, roughly 94% were seen once. The sequenced sample consisted of CD4+ T cells from PBMCs. The receptors come from a human donor with Susac syndrome.

The CDR3 is CAWSREVGSPLHF. In nucleotides, the CDR3 is TGTGCCTGGAGCAGGGAAGTTGGATCACCCCTCCACTTT. The chain joins TRBV30 to TRBJ1-6; D possibly corresponds to TRBD1 (5 bases). Per germline, CDR1 GTSNPN and CDR2 SVGIG (reference sequence). V dropped 3 bases and J dropped 10 bases, with 13 bases sitting between them. This CDR3 comprises 13 residues.

This chain links TRBV7-9 with TRBJ2-1, with a possible D match to TRBD2 (6 bases). Looked up from germline, CDR1 is SEHNR and CDR2 is FQNEAQ (reference sequence). This CDR3 has 15 amino acids. V was shortened by 1 base and J by 2 bases, with 9 bases between the two germline ends. The CDR3, as DNA: TGTGCCAGCAGCTTAGGGGAGGCCCCCTACAATGAGCAGTTCTTC. It encodes CASSLGEAPYNEQFF.

This chain links TRBV12-3 or TRBV12-4 with TRBJ2-7; 7 positions match TRBD1. V was clipped by 3 bases and J by 7 bases; unmatched bases: 6. The length of the CDR3 is 13 residues. CDR3: CASSFDRAREQYF. The CDR3 DNA reads TGTGCCAGCAGTTTTGACAGGGCTCGGGAGCAGTACTTC.

The rearrangement links TRBV3-1 to TRBJ2-7; tentatively, D is TRBD2 (5 bases). This CDR3 spans 14 amino acids. CDR1 is LGHDT and CDR2 is YNNKEL in the germline V gene (reference sequence). Deletions cut 5 bases from V and 2 bases from J, with 13 bases between. The CDR3 DNA reads TGTGCCAGCAGCTCGGGAACCGCCGCCTACGAGCAGTACTTC. This sequence encodes CASSSGTAAYEQYF.

This rearrangement joins TRBV9 to TRBJ2-7, with TRBD1 matching over 9 bases. The CDR3 covers 16 residues. The V gene's germline CDR1 is SGDLS and CDR2 YYNGEE. The ends lost 0 bases at V and 3 bases at J; junction bases unmatched: 7. The CDR3, as DNA: TGTGCCAGCAGCGTAGGGGACAGGGCTGGGATCTACGAGCAGTACTTC. It encodes CASSVGDRAGIYEQYF. Supplemented by reference TRBV9 and TRBJ2-7, the full variable domain reads DSGVTQTPKHLITATGQRVTLRCSPRSGDLSVYWYQQSLDQGLQFLIQYYNGEERAKGNILERFSAQQFPDLHSELNLSSLELGDSALYFCASSVGDRAGIYEQYFGPGTRLTVT.

The chain is built from TRBV6-5 and TRBJ2-3, with D uncertain. The germline gives CDR1 MNHEY, CDR2 SVGAGI. V lost 7 bases and J 1 base, leaving 9 bases between the germline ends. This CDR3 is 13 amino acids long. CDR3 sequence reads: CASIESRTDTQYF. CDR3 sequence (DNA): TGTGCCAGCATTGAAAGCCGCACAGATACGCAGTATTTT.

CDR3 bases: TGTGCCAGCAACCCCGCGGGGGTCGATGGGACCCAGTACTTC. The encoded protein is CASNPAGVDGTQYF. The chain employs TRBV25-1 and TRBJ2-5, with 7 nucleotides matching TRBD2. Germline loops: CDR1 MGHDK, CDR2 SYGVNS. This CDR3 has 14 amino acids. With V trimmed by 7 bases and J by 7 bases, 12 bases remained unmatched.

The chain links TRBV20-1 to TRBJ2-5; D gene unclear. Trimming removed 6 bases from V and 6 bases from J, with 20 bases in between. The CDR3 spans 14 residues. Germline CDR1 DFQATT, CDR2 SNEGSKA (reference sequence). The CDR3 loop reads CSAAPNGPHQTQYF. The CDR3 bases are TGCAGTGCCGCCCCCAACGGACCCCATCAGACCCAGTACTTC.

The CDR3 DNA sequence: TGTGCCAGCAAGAAGGACAGGAGTAACACTGAAGCTTTCTTT. This translates into CASKKDRSNTEAFF. The chain employs TRBV28 and TRBJ1-1; TRBD1 matches 7 bases. CDR1 is MDHEN and CDR2 is SYDVKM in the germline V gene. CDR3 length: 14 residues. J lost 2 bases, V lost 7 bases, and 7 bases had no gene match. Complete variable domain (other parts from reference TRBV28 and TRBJ1-1): DVKVTQSSRYLVKRTGEKVFLECVQDMDHENMFWYRQDPGLGLRLIYFSYDVKMKEKGDIPEGYSVSREKKERFSLILESASTNQTSMYLCASKKDRSNTEAFFGQGTRLTVV.

The gene calls are TRBV6-6 and TRBJ2-2; 12 nucleotides line up with TRBD2. The V and J ends lost 8 bases and 6 bases, in that order; junction bases with no gene match: 4. CDR1 and CDR2 (germline): MNHNY, SVGAGI (reference sequence). The CDR3 spans 14 residues. The DNA of the CDR3 is TGTGCCAGCCGACTAGCGGGAGTCCCCGGGGAGCTGTTTTTT. Translated: CASRLAGVPGELFF.

This rearrangement joins TRBV29-1 to TRBJ1-5; D call uncertain. The germline CDR1 and CDR2 sequences are SQVTM and ANQGSEA. Trimming cost V 4 bases and J 0 bases, with 10 bases left between them. The CDR3 has 14 residues. The CDR3 reads CSVAGQASNQPQHF. CDR3 nucleotides: TGCAGCGTTGCTGGGCAGGCTAGCAATCAGCCCCAGCATTTT.

This chain links TRBV3-1 with TRBJ2-7; 8 bases map to TRBD1. The germline CDR1 and CDR2 sequences are LGHDT and YNNKEL (reference sequence). Unmatched junction bases numbered 7, after V lost 0 bases and J lost 6 bases. The CDR3 has 15 residues. The CDR3: CASSQDLSGGREQYF. The CDR3 DNA sequence: TGTGCCAGCAGCCAAGACTTGTCAGGGGGCCGCGAGCAGTACTTC.

The gene calls are TRBV24-1 and TRBJ2-1; D unresolved. CDR1 is KGHDR and CDR2 is SFDVKD in the germline V gene. V shed 6 bases and J shed 6 bases, with 14 bases lying between them. The CDR3 loop spans 14 amino acids. CDR3 sequence (DNA): TGTGCCACCAGTTCCCCCACAGTTCCCAATGAGCAGTTCTTC. Translated: CATSSPTVPNEQFF.

This rearrangement joins TRBV20-1 to TRBJ2-1; perhaps D is TRBD1 or TRBD2 (5 bases each). Trimming removed 2 bases at V and 13 bases at J, with 15 bases between. The germline V gene has CDR1 DFQATT and CDR2 SNEGSKA (reference sequence). The CDR3 has 12 residues. The CDR3 nucleotides read TGCAGTGCTAGACCCCCCCGGGACCCACAGTTCTTC. It specifies CSARPPRDPQFF.

CDR3 in DNA: TGTGCCAGCAGTTTATCGGCAGGTTCTGGGTCGGGGCTCGTCGGCTACACCTTC. This gives the protein CASSLSAGSGSGLVGYTF. This chain joins TRBV28 and TRBJ1-2; possibly TRBD1 for D (5 bases). Germline V CDR1 and CDR2: MDHEN, SYDVKM. The CDR3 is made up of 18 amino acids. Trimming took 1 base from V and 8 from J, leaving 26 bases between them.

The chain employs TRBV29-1 and TRBJ2-7; TRBD1 or TRBD2 may be the D gene (6 bases each). Germline values: CDR1 SQVTM, CDR2 ANQGSEA. This CDR3 is built from 12 residues. CDR3 sequence reads: CSTRDTIYEQYF. CDR3 DNA: TGCAGTACGCGGGACACCATTTACGAGCAGTACTTC.

This chain uses TRBV25-1 with TRBJ2-1, with D unresolved. V lost 4 bases to trimming and J lost 7 bases, with 23 bases between them. Germline CDR1 and CDR2: MGHDK and SYGVNS. The CDR3 has 17 amino acids. The CDR3 DNA sequence: TGTGCCAGCAGTGGATTTACGGGTTCTAGTAAGTTGAATGAGCAGTTCTTC. Translation: CASSGFTGSSKLNEQFF.

This clonotype was observed a single time. The chain has TRBV9 and TRBJ1-2; D may be TRBD1 (5 bases). Germline V CDR1 and CDR2: SGDLS, YYNGEE. Trimming stripped 3 bases from V and 4 bases from J, with 7 bases between. CDR3 size: 12 residues. CDR3 nucleotides: TGTGCCAGCAGCGGAGACAGCTATGGCTACACCTTC. As protein: CASSGDSYGYTF.

The rearrangement links TRBV28 to TRBJ2-7; D is possibly TRBD1 (7 bases). Germline CDR1 reads MDHEN; CDR2 reads SYDVKM. This CDR3 is 14 amino acids long. The V gene lost 4 bases and the J gene lost 5 bases, with 15 bases spanning the gap. For the CDR3, the DNA is TGTGCCAGCAGTTCGACTAGACAGGGTAACGAGCAGTACTTC. This gives the protein CASSSTRQGNEQYF.

The chain combines TRBV20-1 with TRBJ1-1, with TRBD1 matching 7 bases. Germline trimming cut 7 bases from V and 12 bases from J; bases unmatched to any gene: 11. This CDR3 region has 11 residues. Germline assignment: CDR1 DFQATT and CDR2 SNEGSKA (reference sequence). CDR3 nucleotides: TGCAGTGTCAGGACAGGCGGGGTGTCTTTCTTT. Residues: CSVRTGGVSFF.

V gene TRBV5-1 combines with J gene TRBJ2-5; TRBD1 matches at 7 bases. Trimming at V came to 4 bases and at J to 3 bases, leaving 9 bases not matched to a gene. The CDR3 sequence is 15 residues long. CDR1 and CDR2 from the germline V gene are SGHRS and YFSETQ. DNA of the CDR3: TGCGCCAGCAGCCAGAACCCCGGGACAGAAGAGACCCAGTACTTC. The encoded protein is CASSQNPGTEETQYF.

The chain is built from TRBV12-3 or TRBV12-4 and TRBJ1-1; a possible D gene is TRBD1 (5 bases). Between the trimmed V and J ends, which lost 5 bases and 1 base, there was a span of 8 bases. This CDR3 has 13 amino acids. The CDR3 coding sequence is TGTGCCAGCAGTGGACACCCGAACACTGAAGCTTTCTTT. Translated: CASSGHPNTEAFF.

This clonotype was seen just once. The chain recombines TRBV30 with TRBJ2-5, with TRBD2 matching over 12 bases. CDR3 length equals 16 residues. Trimming removed 2 bases from V and 5 bases from J; junction bases left unmatched: 9. Germline CDR1 reads GTSNPN; CDR2 reads SVGIG (reference sequence). Here the CDR3 reads CAWSRSRTSGTETQYF. The DNA of the CDR3 is TGTGCCTGGAGTAGATCTCGGACTAGCGGGACGGAGACCCAGTACTTC. The entire variable domain, with the rest obtained from reference TRBV30 and TRBJ2-5, is as follows: SQTIHQWPATLVQPVGSPLSLECTVEGTSNPNLYWYRQAAGRGLQLLFYSVGIGQISSEVPQNLSASRPQDRQFILSSKKLLLSDSGFYLCAWSRSRTSGTETQYFGPGTRLLVL.

V usage is TRBV4-1 and J usage is TRBJ1-4, with 10 bases identical to TRBD1. V trimming: 0 bases; J trimming: 6 bases; junction bases outside the gene matches: 7. The germline gives CDR1 MGHRA, CDR2 YSYEKL. The CDR3 contains 17 residues. CDR3 loop: CASSQDQVTGGYEKLFF. The CDR3 nucleotides read TGCGCCAGCAGCCAAGACCAAGTGACAGGGGGCTATGAAAAACTGTTTTTT.